This TCR beta chain appears in the sequencing data of a study of Graves' ophthalmopathy and Graves' hyperthyroidism. Looking at the study overall: Peripheral blood (taken before any treatment) was collected at initial diagnosis.

The authors amplified TCR beta CDR3 regions from RNA transcripts. Second-round multiplex PCR came after a first-round RT-PCR that employed HTBI primers. One entry per CDR3 protein results from TCRdb running MiXCR on the multiplex PCR reads. Of about 400,000 distinct CDR3 sequences in the sample, around 17% were seen once. Each donor who had ophthalmopathy showed moderate-to-severe activity, a CAS of ≥3, a NOSPECS of ≥4, and a duration under 3 months. Among the exclusions were patients with other autoimmune diseases, uncontrolled infections, pregnancy or lactation. This clonotype was counted at least ten times. Its specificity is unknown. General study findings and limits: Blood was where most expanded thyroid clonotypes above 0.001 frequency also turned up.

Losses at the gene ends were 6 bases for V and 2 bases for J; bases not matched to a gene: 12. The CDR3 runs 18 residues. Sequenced material: peripheral blood. The receptor was derived from a woman aged 18-35 years with Graves' ophthalmopathy. The chain combines TRBV12-3 or TRBV12-4 with TRBJ2-6; 8 nucleotides match TRBD2. CDR3 loop: CASRPNPGGAAGANVLTF. The CDR3 coding sequence is TGTGCCAGCAGACCGAACCCGGGGGGGGCGGCTGGGGCCAACGTCCTGACTTTC.